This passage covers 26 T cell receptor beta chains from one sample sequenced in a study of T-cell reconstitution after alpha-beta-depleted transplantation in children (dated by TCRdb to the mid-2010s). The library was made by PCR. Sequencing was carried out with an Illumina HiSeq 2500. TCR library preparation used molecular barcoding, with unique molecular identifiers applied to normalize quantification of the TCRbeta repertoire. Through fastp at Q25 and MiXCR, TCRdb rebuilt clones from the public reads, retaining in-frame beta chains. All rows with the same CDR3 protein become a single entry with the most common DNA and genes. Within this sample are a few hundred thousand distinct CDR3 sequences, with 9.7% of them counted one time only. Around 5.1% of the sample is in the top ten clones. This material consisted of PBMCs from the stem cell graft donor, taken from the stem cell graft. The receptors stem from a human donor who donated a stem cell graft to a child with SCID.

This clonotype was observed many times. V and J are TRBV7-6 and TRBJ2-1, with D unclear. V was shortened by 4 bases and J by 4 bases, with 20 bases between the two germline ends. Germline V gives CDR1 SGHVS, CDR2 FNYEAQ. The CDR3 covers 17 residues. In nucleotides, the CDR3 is TGTGCCAGCAGCTCCCTCCCAGACATCTCCGCTTACAATGAGCAGTTCTTC. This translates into CASSSLPDISAYNEQFF.

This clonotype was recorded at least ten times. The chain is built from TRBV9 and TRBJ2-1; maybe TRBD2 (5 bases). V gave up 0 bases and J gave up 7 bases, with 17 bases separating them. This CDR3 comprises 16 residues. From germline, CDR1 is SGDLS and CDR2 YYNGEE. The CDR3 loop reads CASSVAGSGEWNEQFF. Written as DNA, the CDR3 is TGTGCCAGCAGCGTAGCTGGGAGCGGAGAGTGGAATGAGCAGTTCTTC.

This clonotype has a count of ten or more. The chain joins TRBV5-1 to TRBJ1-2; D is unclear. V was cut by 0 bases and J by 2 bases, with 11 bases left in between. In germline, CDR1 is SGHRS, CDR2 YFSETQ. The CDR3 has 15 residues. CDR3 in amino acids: CASSLANLGNYGYTF. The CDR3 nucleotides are TGCGCCAGCAGCTTGGCCAACCTAGGAAACTATGGCTACACCTTC.

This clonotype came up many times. CDR3 nucleotide sequence: TGTGCCAGCAGTCCGCGGACAGGTAGCTCCTATAATTCACCCCTCCACTTT. This sequence encodes CASSPRTGSSYNSPLHF. The chain carries TRBV12-3 or TRBV12-4 and TRBJ1-6, with TRBD1 matching 7 bases. The CDR3 is 17 amino acids. Trimming cost V 5 bases and J 0 bases; bases outside gene matches: 7.

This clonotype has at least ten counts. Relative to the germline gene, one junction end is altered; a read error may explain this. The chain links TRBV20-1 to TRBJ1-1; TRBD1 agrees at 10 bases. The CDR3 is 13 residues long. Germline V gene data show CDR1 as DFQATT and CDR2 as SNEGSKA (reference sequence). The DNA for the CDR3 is TGCAGTGCGAGAGATGGGACAGGGGTTGAAGCTTTCTTT. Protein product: CSARDGTGVEAFF.

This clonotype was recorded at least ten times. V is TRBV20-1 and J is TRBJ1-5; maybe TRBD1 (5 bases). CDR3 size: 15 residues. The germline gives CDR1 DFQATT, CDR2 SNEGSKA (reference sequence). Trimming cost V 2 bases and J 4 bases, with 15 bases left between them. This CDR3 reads CSARSKDIWNQPQHF. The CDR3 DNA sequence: TGCAGTGCTAGATCAAAGGACATCTGGAATCAGCCCCAGCATTTT.

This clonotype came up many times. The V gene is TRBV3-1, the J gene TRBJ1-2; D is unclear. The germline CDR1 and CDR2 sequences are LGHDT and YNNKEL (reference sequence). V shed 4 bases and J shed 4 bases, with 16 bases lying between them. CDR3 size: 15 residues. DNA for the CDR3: TGTGCCAGCAGCCCCGGCGGATGGCTTGGCTATGGCTACACCTTC. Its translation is CASSPGGWLGYGYTF.

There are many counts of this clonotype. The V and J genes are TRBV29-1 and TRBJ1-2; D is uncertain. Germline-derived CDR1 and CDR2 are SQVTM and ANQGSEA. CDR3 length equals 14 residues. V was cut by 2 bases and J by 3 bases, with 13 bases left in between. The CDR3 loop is CSVEPGSLDYGYTF. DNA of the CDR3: TGCAGCGTTGAACCGGGATCGTTGGACTATGGCTACACCTTC.

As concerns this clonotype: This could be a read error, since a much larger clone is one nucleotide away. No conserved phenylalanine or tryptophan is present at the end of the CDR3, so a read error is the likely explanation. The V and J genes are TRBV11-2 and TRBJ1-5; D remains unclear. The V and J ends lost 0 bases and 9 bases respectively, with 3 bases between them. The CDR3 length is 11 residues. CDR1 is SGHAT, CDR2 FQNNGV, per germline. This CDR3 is CASSLDGPQHI. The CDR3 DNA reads TGTGCCAGCAGCTTAGATGGGCCCCAGCATATT.

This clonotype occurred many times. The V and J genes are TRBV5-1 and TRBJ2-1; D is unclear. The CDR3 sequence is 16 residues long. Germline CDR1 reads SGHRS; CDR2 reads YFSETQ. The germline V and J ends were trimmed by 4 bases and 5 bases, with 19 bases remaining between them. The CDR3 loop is CASSPPTGRTDNEQFF. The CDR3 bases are TGCGCCAGCAGCCCGCCCACCGGGCGGACCGACAATGAGCAGTTCTTC.

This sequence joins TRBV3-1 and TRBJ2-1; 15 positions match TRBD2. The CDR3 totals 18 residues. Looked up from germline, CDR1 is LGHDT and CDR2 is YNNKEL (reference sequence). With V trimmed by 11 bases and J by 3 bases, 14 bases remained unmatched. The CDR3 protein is CAFWGLAGGIENYNEQFF. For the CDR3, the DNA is TGTGCCTTCTGGGGACTAGCGGGGGGAATCGAAAACTACAATGAGCAGTTCTTC.

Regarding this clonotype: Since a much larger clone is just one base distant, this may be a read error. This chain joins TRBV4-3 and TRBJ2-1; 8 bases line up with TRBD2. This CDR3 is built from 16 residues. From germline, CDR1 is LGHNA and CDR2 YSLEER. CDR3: CASSQGLAGPYNKQFF. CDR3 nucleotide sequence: TGCGCCAGCAGCCAAGGTTTAGCGGGACCCTACAATAAGCAGTTCTTC.

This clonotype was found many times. CDR3 residues: CASSIRTVSTATNEKLFF. In nucleotides, the CDR3 is TGCGCCAGCAGTATCCGGACAGTTTCTACCGCAACTAATGAAAAACTGTTTTTT. The chain links TRBV4-3 to TRBJ1-4; a possible D gene is TRBD1 (6 bases). The germline V gene encodes CDR1 LGHNA and CDR2 YSLEER. V dropped 6 bases and J dropped 0 bases, with 20 bases sitting between them. The CDR3 runs 18 residues.

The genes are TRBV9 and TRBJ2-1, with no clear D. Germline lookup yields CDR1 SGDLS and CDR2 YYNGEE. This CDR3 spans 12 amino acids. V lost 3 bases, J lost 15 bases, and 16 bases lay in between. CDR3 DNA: TGTGCCAGCAGCGCCCAAGGCGATAGGGTGTTCTTC. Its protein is CASSAQGDRVFF.

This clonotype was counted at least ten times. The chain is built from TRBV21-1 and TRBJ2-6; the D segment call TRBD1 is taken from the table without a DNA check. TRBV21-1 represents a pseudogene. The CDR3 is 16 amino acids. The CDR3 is CASIYRVLAGANVLTF. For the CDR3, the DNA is TGTGCCAGCATATACAGGGTTTTGGCTGGGGCCAACGTCCTGACTTTC.

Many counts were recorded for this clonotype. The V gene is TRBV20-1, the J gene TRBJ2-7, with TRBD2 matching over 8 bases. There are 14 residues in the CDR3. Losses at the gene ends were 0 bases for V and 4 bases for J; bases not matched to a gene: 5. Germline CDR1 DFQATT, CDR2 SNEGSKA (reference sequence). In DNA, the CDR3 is TGCAGTGCTAGAGATGGGGTAGCGGGGTACGAGCAGTACTTC. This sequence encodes CSARDGVAGYEQYF.

Here the CDR3 reads CSARVQTGGTTEAFF. The DNA for the CDR3 is TGCAGTGCTAGAGTCCAGACAGGGGGCACCACTGAAGCTTTCTTT. The chain has TRBV20-1 and TRBJ1-1; 10 bases fit TRBD1. The CDR3 runs to 15 residues. V was clipped by 1 base and J by 4 bases; unmatched bases: 6. Germline-derived CDR1 and CDR2 are DFQATT and SNEGSKA (reference sequence).

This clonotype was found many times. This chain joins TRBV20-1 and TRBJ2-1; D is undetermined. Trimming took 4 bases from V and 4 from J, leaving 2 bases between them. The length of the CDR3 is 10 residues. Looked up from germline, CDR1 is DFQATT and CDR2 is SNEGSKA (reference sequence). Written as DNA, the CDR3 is TGCAGTGCTATGTACAATGAGCAGTTCTTC. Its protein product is CSAMYNEQFF.

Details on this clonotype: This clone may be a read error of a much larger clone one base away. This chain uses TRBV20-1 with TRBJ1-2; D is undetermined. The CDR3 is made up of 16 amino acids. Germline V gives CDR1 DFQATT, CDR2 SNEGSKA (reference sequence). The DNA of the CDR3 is TGCAGTGCTAGAGGCGATTCGAGGCAGGATAACTATGGCCACACCTTC. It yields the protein CSARGDSRQDNYGHTF.

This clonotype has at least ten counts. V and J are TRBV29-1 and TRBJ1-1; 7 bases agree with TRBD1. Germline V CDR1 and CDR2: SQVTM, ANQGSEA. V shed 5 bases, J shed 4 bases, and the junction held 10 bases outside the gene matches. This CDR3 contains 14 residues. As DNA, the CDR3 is TGCAGCGTTTCTCTTCAGGGGGGGATCACTGAAGCTTTCTTT. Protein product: CSVSLQGGITEAFF.

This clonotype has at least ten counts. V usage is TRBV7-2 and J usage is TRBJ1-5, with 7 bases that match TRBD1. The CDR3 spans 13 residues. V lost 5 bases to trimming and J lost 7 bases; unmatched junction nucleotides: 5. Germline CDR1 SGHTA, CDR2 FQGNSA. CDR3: CASSNRGGQPQHF. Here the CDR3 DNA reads TGTGCCAGCAGCAACAGGGGCGGGCAGCCCCAGCATTTT. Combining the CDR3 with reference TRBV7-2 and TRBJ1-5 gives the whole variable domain GAGVSQSPSNKVTEKGKDVELRCDPISGHTALYWYRQSLGQGLEFLIYFQGNSAPDKSGLPSDRFSAERTGGSVSTLTIQRTQQEDSAVYLCASSNRGGQPQHFGDGTRLSIL.

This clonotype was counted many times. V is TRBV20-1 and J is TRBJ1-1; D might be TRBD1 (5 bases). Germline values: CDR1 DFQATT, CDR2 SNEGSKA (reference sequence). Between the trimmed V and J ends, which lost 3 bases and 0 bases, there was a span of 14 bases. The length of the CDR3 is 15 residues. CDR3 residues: CSASSTRGMNTEAFF. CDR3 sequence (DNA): TGCAGTGCTAGCTCCACGAGGGGCATGAACACTGAAGCTTTCTTT.

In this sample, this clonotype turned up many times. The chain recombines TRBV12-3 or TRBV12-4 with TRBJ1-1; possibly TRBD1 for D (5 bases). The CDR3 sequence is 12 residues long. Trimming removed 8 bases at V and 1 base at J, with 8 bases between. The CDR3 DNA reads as TGTGCCAGCTCCAGGGCGAACACTGAAGCTTTCTTT. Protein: CASSRANTEAFF.

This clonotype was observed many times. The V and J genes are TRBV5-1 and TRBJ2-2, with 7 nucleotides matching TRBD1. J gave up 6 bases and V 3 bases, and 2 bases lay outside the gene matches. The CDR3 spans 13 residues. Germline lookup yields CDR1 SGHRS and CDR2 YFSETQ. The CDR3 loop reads CASSYRGSGELFF. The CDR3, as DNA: TGCGCCAGCAGCTACAGGGGTTCCGGGGAGCTGTTTTTT.

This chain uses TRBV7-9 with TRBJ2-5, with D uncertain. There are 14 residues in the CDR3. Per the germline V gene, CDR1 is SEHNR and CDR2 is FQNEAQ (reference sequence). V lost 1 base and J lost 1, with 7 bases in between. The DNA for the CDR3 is TGTGCCAGCAGCTTAGGACAATTCCAAGAGACCCAGTACTTC. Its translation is CASSLGQFQETQYF. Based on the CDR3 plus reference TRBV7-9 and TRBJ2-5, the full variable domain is DTGVSQNPRHKITKRGQNVTFRCDPISEHNRLYWYRQTLGQGPEFLTYFQNEAQLEKSRLLSDRFSAERPKGSFSTLEIQRTEQGDSAMYLCASSLGQFQETQYFGPGTRLLVL.

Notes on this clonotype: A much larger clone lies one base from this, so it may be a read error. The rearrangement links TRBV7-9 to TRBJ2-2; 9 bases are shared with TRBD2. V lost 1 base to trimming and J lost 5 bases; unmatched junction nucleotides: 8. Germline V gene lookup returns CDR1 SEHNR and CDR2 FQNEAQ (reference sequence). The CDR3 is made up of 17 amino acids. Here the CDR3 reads CASSLVFSGGRTGELFF. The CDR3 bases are TGTGCCAGCAGCTTAGTATTTAGCGGGGGCCGGACCGGGGAGCTGTTTTTT. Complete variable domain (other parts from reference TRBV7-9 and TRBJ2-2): DTGVSQNPRHKITKRGQNVTFRCDPISEHNRLYWYRQTLGQGPEFLTYFQNEAQLEKSRLLSDRFSAERPKGSFSTLEIQRTEQGDSAMYLCASSLVFSGGRTGELFFGEGSRLTVL.